This paragraph covers one T cell receptor (beta chain) sequence. Its antigen is undetermined. These data are taken from a study of cytomegalovirus exposure and HLA in healthy donors. Study-level points and caveats: CMV serostatus alone was available as immune exposure information. Most of the CMV-associated TCR beta chains (in a later analysis) appeared to be HLA-restricted. TCR beta sequences numbering roughly 16,000 were associated with HLA alleles at 0.05 false discovery rate in a later analysis.

The PCR employed 60 Vbeta primers together with 13 Jbeta primers. Clones were read by immunoSEQ multiplex PCR, and TCRdb kept only the in-frame ones, dropping some. This listing includes 30,000 to 35,000 clones. CDR3 size: 14 residues. In germline, CDR1 is SQVTM, CDR2 ANQGSEA. The V end lost 1 base, the J end lost 1 base, and 9 bases lay between the germline ends. The chain joins TRBV29-1 to TRBJ2-3, with a tentative D call TRBD2 (5 bases). This sequence was found in a woman aged 40 to 50 in good health and CMV-seropositive. Sequencing input: PBMCs. The CDR3 sequence is CSVEGAARTDTQYF. DNA for the CDR3: TGCAGCGTTGAAGGAGCGGCACGCACAGATACGCAGTATTTT.